This T cell receptor (beta chain) was captured in a study of blood T cell repertoires in COVID-19. In the study overall: Italy, Spain and the United States were the sources of the convalescent and acute COVID-19 samples. PBMCs, B-cell-depleted T cells, or T cells were the source of the cDNA or gDNA that made up the material.

With respect to this clone: The sample carries other DNA sequences with the same CDR3.

Original processing notes: Amplification of reference gene primers was used by the study to estimate nucleated cell counts. The repertoire was sequenced with immunoSEQ multiplex PCR; TCRdb's copy has only in-frame clones and lacks some. That table gives V, J and clone size, and the DNA gave D and trimming. The sample holds about 180,000 clones, approximately 83% seen once. Sequenced sample: peripheral blood. This TCR was recovered from a middle-aged man with active or convalescent COVID-19.

The CDR3 DNA reads as TGTGCCAGCAGCCGCCGGGGGACTGAAGCTTTCTTT. This codes for CASSRRGTEAFF. The chain combines TRBV6-5 with TRBJ1-1; D may be TRBD1 (5 bases). This CDR3 spans 12 amino acids. V was cut by 6 bases and J by 5 bases, with 10 bases left in between. CDR1 is MNHEY, CDR2 SVGAGI, per germline.